The 18 T cell receptor beta chains listed next were all sequenced from one sample in a study of blood T cell repertoires in COVID-19. Assay: immunoSEQ multiplex PCR; the TCRdb copy retains only in-frame clones and omits some. The sample yields 150,000 or so clones, over 80% seen once. Material: peripheral blood. The source of these receptors is a woman aged 55-69 years with acute or convalescent COVID-19.

A word on this clone: Other DNA sequences from this sample encode an identical CDR3 as well. CDR3 residues: CASSYRTGNQPQHF. In DNA, the CDR3 is TGTGCCAGCAGTTACAGGACGGGGAATCAGCCCCAGCATTTT. The genes are TRBV6-5 and TRBJ1-5; D gene unclear. This CDR3 spans 14 amino acids. Germline V lookup: CDR1 MNHEY, CDR2 SVGAGI. V was cut by 2 bases and J by 4 bases, with 9 bases left in between.

The chain joins TRBV7-9 to TRBJ2-5; TRBD1 aligns across 9 bases. CDR3 length: 16 residues. From germline, CDR1 is SEHNR and CDR2 FQNEAQ (reference sequence). V shed 0 bases, J shed 5 bases, and the junction held 7 bases outside the gene matches. The CDR3 DNA reads as TGTGCCAGCAGCTTAGCTACAGGGGGCCTTTGGGAGACCCAGTACTTC. This gives the protein CASSLATGGLWETQYF. Together with reference TRBV7-9 and TRBJ2-5, the CDR3 gives the full variable domain: DTGVSQNPRHKITKRGQNVTFRCDPISEHNRLYWYRQTLGQGPEFLTYFQNEAQLEKSRLLSDRFSAERPKGSFSTLEIQRTEQGDSAMYLCASSLATGGLWETQYFGPGTRLLVL.

The rearrangement links TRBV5-5 to TRBJ1-1; D perhaps matches TRBD1 (5 bases). The germline V and J ends were trimmed by 6 bases and 1 base, with 19 bases remaining between them. Germline CDR1 reads SGHKS; CDR2 reads YYEKEE (reference sequence). This CDR3 spans 16 amino acids. The CDR3 region has the DNA TGTGCCAGCAAGAGAGGGGAGGGAGGAAGGAACACTGAAGCTTTCTTT. Residues: CASKRGEGGRNTEAFF.

The V and J genes are TRBV20-1 and TRBJ2-7; D is uncertain. CDR1 is DFQATT, CDR2 SNEGSKA, per germline (reference sequence). This CDR3 has 11 residues. With 4 bases removed from V and 5 bases from J, the gap between germline ends came to 9 bases. CDR3 coding DNA: TGCAGTGCTACCCGCGCTGACGAGCAGTACTTC. Translating gives CSATRADEQYF.

The V gene is TRBV6-5, the J gene TRBJ2-3; 15 bases are a match to TRBD2. The CDR3 has 14 residues. Losses at the gene ends were 6 bases for V and 7 bases for J; bases not matched to a gene: 2. Germline loops: CDR1 MNHEY, CDR2 SVGAGI. Here the CDR3 DNA reads TGTGCCAGCAGCGGACTAGCGGGAGGGCATACGCAGTATTTT. Translated, it gives CASSGLAGGHTQYF.

The gene calls are TRBV2 and TRBJ1-2; no clear D gene. The V end lost 8 bases, the J end lost 7 bases, and 17 bases lay between the germline ends. The CDR3 has 13 amino acids. Per germline, CDR1 SNHLY and CDR2 FYNNEI. The CDR3 nucleotides read TGTGCCAGCTTTGAGGGTAACGACCGTGGCTACACCTTC. Its translation: CASFEGNDRGYTF.

The chain has TRBV5-1 and TRBJ2-5, with a possible D match to TRBD1 (5 bases). The length of the CDR3 is 13 residues. The germline gives CDR1 SGHRS, CDR2 YFSETQ. V lost 0 bases and J lost 5, with 8 bases in between. The CDR3 loop is CASSLGRAETQYF. As DNA, the CDR3 is TGCGCCAGCAGCTTGGGCAGGGCCGAGACCCAGTACTTC. The full variable domain, completed using reference TRBV5-1 and TRBJ2-5, is KAGVTQTPRYLIKTRGQQVTLSCSPISGHRSVSWYQQTPGQGLQFLFEYFSETQRNKGNFPGRFSGRQFSNSRSEMNVSTLELGDSALYLCASSLGRAETQYFGPGTRLLVL.

This clone appeared a single time. The V call is TRBV4-1, the J call TRBJ2-7, with 10 bases identical to TRBD2. Germline assignment: CDR1 MGHRA and CDR2 YSYEKL. The V and J ends lost 3 bases and 3 bases, in that order; junction bases with no gene match: 2. This CDR3 is built from 14 residues. The CDR3 loop reads CASSHWTSGYEQYF. The DNA for the CDR3 is TGCGCCAGCAGCCATTGGACTAGCGGCTACGAGCAGTACTTC.

The chain is built from TRBV30 and TRBJ1-1, with D tentatively TRBD1 (6 bases). Deletions cut 3 bases from V and 4 bases from J, with 12 bases between. The CDR3 contains 13 residues. CDR1 is GTSNPN and CDR2 is SVGIG in the germline V gene (reference sequence). DNA of the CDR3: TGTGCCTGGAGCGGCACAGGGCGCACTGAAGCTTTCTTT. Protein: CAWSGTGRTEAFF.

This rearrangement joins TRBV6-2 or TRBV6-3 to TRBJ1-5, with a possible D match to TRBD1 (5 bases). Trimming stripped 5 bases from V and 3 bases from J, with 14 bases between. From germline, CDR1 is MNHEY and CDR2 SVGEGT. This CDR3 contains 15 residues. The CDR3: CASSTSVTDNQPQHF. CDR3 in DNA: TGTGCCAGCAGTACCTCCGTGACAGACAATCAGCCCCAGCATTTT.

For the CDR3, the DNA is TGCGCCAGCAGCTTGCAACAGGGGGCTGGAAACACCATATATTTT. Amino acids: CASSLQQGAGNTIYF. This chain connects TRBV5-1 to TRBJ1-3; 8 nucleotides agree with TRBD1. Trimming cost V 1 base and J 2 bases; bases outside gene matches: 2. From germline, CDR1 is SGHRS and CDR2 YFSETQ. The CDR3 runs 15 residues. Looking up the rest from reference TRBV5-1 and TRBJ1-3 gives the full variable domain: KAGVTQTPRYLIKTRGQQVTLSCSPISGHRSVSWYQQTPGQGLQFLFEYFSETQRNKGNFPGRFSGRQFSNSRSEMNVSTLELGDSALYLCASSLQQGAGNTIYFGEGSWLTVV.

The chain joins TRBV12-3 or TRBV12-4 to TRBJ1-3; D is undetermined. Trimming stripped 6 bases from V and 5 bases from J, with 8 bases between. The CDR3 is made up of 12 amino acids. The CDR3 coding sequence is TGTGCCAGCAGCTCTACGAGAAACACCATATATTTT. Encoded protein: CASSSTRNTIYF.

A single count supports this clone. V is TRBV19 and J is TRBJ2-1, with 9 bases fitting TRBD1. Germline V gene data show CDR1 as LNHDA and CDR2 as SQIVND (reference sequence). The J segment lost 9 bases and the V segment lost 1 base, leaving 10 bases of the junction unmatched. The CDR3 spans 16 residues. The CDR3 loop reads CASSIVSGQGGSEQFF. The CDR3 nucleotides are TGTGCCAGTAGTATAGTCTCGGGACAGGGAGGATCTGAGCAGTTCTTC.

The chain combines TRBV5-1 with TRBJ1-5, with 9 bases matching TRBD1. The CDR3 contains 16 residues. Germline-derived CDR1 and CDR2 are SGHRS and YFSETQ. V was clipped by 0 bases and J by 3 bases; unmatched bases: 4. DNA for the CDR3: TGCGCCAGCAGCTTGGGGACAGGGGTGGACAATCAGCCCCAGCATTTT. This gives the protein CASSLGTGVDNQPQHF. Full variable domain (remainder filled in from reference TRBV5-1 and TRBJ1-5): KAGVTQTPRYLIKTRGQQVTLSCSPISGHRSVSWYQQTPGQGLQFLFEYFSETQRNKGNFPGRFSGRQFSNSRSEMNVSTLELGDSALYLCASSLGTGVDNQPQHFGDGTRLSIL.

As to this clone: The sample carries other DNA sequences with the same CDR3. The gene calls are TRBV7-2 and TRBJ2-2, with D unclear. Germline CDR1 and CDR2: SGHTA and FQGNSA. Trimming left V 1 base short and J 1 base short, with 7 bases between. This CDR3 region has 15 residues. The CDR3 DNA reads TGTGCCAGCAGCTTAGGCCGGGTGAACACCGGGGAGCTGTTTTTT. Encoded protein: CASSLGRVNTGELFF.

About this clone itself: One base away lies a much larger clone, so this may be a sequencing read error. The rearrangement uses TRBV5-4 and TRBJ1-2; weak D call: TRBD1 (6 bases). Germline CDR1 is SGHNT and CDR2 is YYREEE (reference sequence). CDR3 length: 14 residues. The V end was cut by 6 bases, the J end by 0 bases, with 12 bases between. The CDR3 is CASTQGQTNYGYTF. The CDR3 DNA sequence: TGTGCCAGCACCCAAGGACAGACTAACTATGGCTACACCTTC.

The rearrangement links TRBV27 to TRBJ1-6; 7 nucleotides match TRBD1. This CDR3 is 16 amino acids long. CDR1 is MNHEY and CDR2 is SMNVEV in the germline V gene (reference sequence). J was trimmed by 6 bases and V by 4 bases; bases with no gene match: 9. CDR3 in amino acids: CASSSGQSVPNSPLHF. CDR3 nucleotides: TGTGCCAGCAGTTCGGGACAGTCAGTTCCTAATTCACCCCTCCACTTT.

The chain employs TRBV30 and TRBJ1-1; 7 nucleotides match TRBD1. CDR3 size: 14 residues. The germline CDR1 and CDR2 sequences are GTSNPN and SVGIG (reference sequence). The junction had 6 bases not matched to a gene; V was cut back by 2 bases and J by 3 bases. In DNA, the CDR3 is TGTGCCTGGAGTCAGACAGGGAAGCACACTGAAGCTTTCTTT. Translated, it gives CAWSQTGKHTEAFF.